What follows are 7 T cell receptor beta chains derived from one specimen sequenced in a study of shared clonotypes between healthy human individuals. Sequenced by immunoSEQ multiplex PCR; TCRdb stores in-frame clones only, minus some. The data hold about 450,000 clones, with around 75% observed a single time. Source material: PBMCs. The receptors come from a woman aged 35 to 49 in good health. Some clones in this sample may be carry-over from other donors' samples.

This rearrangement joins TRBV18 to TRBJ2-7; TRBD1 matches 9 bases. V dropped 5 bases and J dropped 5; count of bases not matched to a gene: 7. Germline CDR1 KGHSH, CDR2 LQKENI. The CDR3 length is 14 residues. The CDR3 reads CASSEPGQGDEQYF. CDR3 bases: TGTGCCAGCTCAGAACCGGGACAGGGAGACGAGCAGTACTTC. The complete variable domain, with remaining parts taken from reference TRBV18 and TRBJ2-7, reads NAGVMQNPRHLVRRRGQEARLRCSPMKGHSHVYWYRQLPEEGLKFMVYLQKENIIDESGMPKERFSAEFPKEGPSILRIQQVVRGDSAAYFCASSEPGQGDEQYFGPGTRLTVT.

The V call is TRBV13, the J call TRBJ2-3; TRBD1 is a possible D gene (6 bases). Trimming removed 5 bases at V and 3 bases at J, with 18 bases between. CDR1 is PRHDT, CDR2 FYEKMQ, per germline (reference sequence). This CDR3 has 16 residues. The CDR3 protein is CASSPLQGWDTDTQYF. The CDR3 DNA is TGTGCCAGCAGCCCCCTGCAGGGGTGGGATACAGATACGCAGTATTTT. Full variable domain (outside the CDR3, taken from reference TRBV13 and TRBJ2-3): AAGVIQSPRHLIKEKRETATLKCYPIPRHDTVYWYQQGPGQDPQFLISFYEKMQSDKGSIPDRFSAQQFSDYHSELNMSSLELGDSALYFCASSPLQGWDTDTQYFGPGTRLTVL.

Written as DNA, the CDR3 is TGTGCCAGCAGTGCGGGTAGGGTGTTTTTT. Encoded protein: CASSAGRVFF. The chain is built from TRBV2 and TRBJ1-4, with D unresolved. The CDR3 is 10 residues long. Trimming pared 4 bases from V and 15 bases from J, leaving 9 bases between. The germline V gene has CDR1 SNHLY and CDR2 FYNNEI.

This chain connects TRBV5-1 to TRBJ2-5; D is unclear. V lost 2 bases, J lost 5 bases, and 10 bases lay in between. The CDR3 sequence is 13 residues long. Germline-derived CDR1 and CDR2 are SGHRS and YFSETQ. CDR3 in amino acids: CASSFSVGETQYF. CDR3 nucleotide sequence: TGCGCCAGCAGCTTTTCCGTGGGGGAGACCCAGTACTTC.

This clone has only a few counts. V gene TRBV28 combines with J gene TRBJ1-1, with D tentatively TRBD1 (6 bases). CDR3 size: 13 residues. Deletions cut 8 bases from V and 6 bases from J, with 16 bases between. Germline V gives CDR1 MDHEN, CDR2 SYDVKM. CDR3 coding DNA: TGTGCCAGCCACCGGGACATAAACGCTGAAGCTTTCTTT. It encodes CASHRDINAEAFF.

The chain combines TRBV30 with TRBJ1-2, with unresolved D. The CDR3 length is 11 residues. The germline V and J ends were trimmed by 4 bases and 4 bases, with 7 bases remaining between them. The germline CDR1 and CDR2 sequences are GTSNPN and SVGIG (reference sequence). Here the CDR3 DNA reads TGTGCCTGGAAGTATATCTATGGCTACACCTTC. Its translation is CAWKYIYGYTF.

The V gene is TRBV5-6, the J gene TRBJ2-7; tentatively, D is TRBD1 (5 bases). The V end was cut by 0 bases, the J end by 7 bases, with 11 bases between. From germline, CDR1 is SGHDT and CDR2 YYEEEE. This CDR3 region has 13 residues. CDR3 in amino acids: CASSLGQPREQYF. CDR3 DNA sequence: TGTGCCAGCAGCTTGGGACAGCCGCGGGAGCAGTACTTC.